A selection of T cell receptor beta chains follows, all from one sample in a study of human T cells and chemical hapten exposure. MiXCR, applied by TCRdb to the RACE reads, yields one record per CDR3 protein. The data hold tens of thousands of distinct CDR3 sequences, with about 9% observed a single time. Sequenced here: whole blood, sampled in connection with sensitization to the hapten diphenylcyclopropenone (DPC). Receptors were obtained from a woman aged 40 to 50 with alopecia areata. Some clones in this sample may be carry-over from other donors' samples. Each CDR3 is given with its conserved first and last residue. Fields, in order: V gene, D gene, clone size, J gene, CDR3 DNA, CDR3 protein. The D gene is left open where the match is weak. Size values are once, few and many counts, or a class for expanded clones, and some rows have none.

V: TRBV7-3; D: -; size: many; J: TRBJ1-1; DNA: TGTGCCAGCAGCTTGGCCCAGAACACTGAAGCTTTCTTT; CDR3: CASSLAQNTEAFF
V: TRBV2; D: -; size: few; J: TRBJ1-4; DNA: TGTGCCAGCAGTGAAGCGCTCGGCCGGGGAAAACTGTTTTTT; CDR3: CASSEALGRGKLFF
V: TRBV30; D: -; size: many; J: TRBJ2-3; DNA: TGTGCCTGGAGTGTACGAGGGGGGAGCACAGATACGCAGTATTTT; CDR3: CAWSVRGGSTDTQYF
V: TRBV29-1; D: -; size: many; J: TRBJ2-5; DNA: TGCAGCGTTGAGGGGGGCTTCCAAGAGACCCAGTACTTC; CDR3: CSVEGGFQETQYF
V: TRBV12-5; D: -; size: few; J: TRBJ1-6; DNA: TGTGCTAGTGGTTCTGCGGAGTTGGACTACTCACCCCTCCACTTT; CDR3: CASGSAELDYSPLHF
V: TRBV4-2; D: TRBD2; size: many; J: TRBJ2-7; DNA: TGTGCCAGCAGCCAGACTAGCCTGCAGTACTTC; CDR3: CASSQTSLQYF
V: TRBV28; D: TRBD1; size: once; J: TRBJ2-2; DNA: TGTGCCAGCAGGGTACAGGGGATGGCCGGGGAGCTGTTTTTT; CDR3: CASRVQGMAGELFF
V: TRBV2; D: -; size: -; J: TRBJ1-4; DNA: TGTGCCAGCAGCAGGGCCACGCGGGGAAAACTGTTTTTT; CDR3: CASSRATRGKLFF
V: TRBV7-2; D: -; size: many; J: TRBJ2-1; DNA: TGTGCCAGCAGCTCGGAGGGGTCCAATGAGCAGTTCTTC; CDR3: CASSSEGSNEQFF
V: TRBV28; D: TRBD1; size: -; J: TRBJ2-7; DNA: TGTGCCAGCAGCCGTGGGACAGCGCAGTACTTC; CDR3: CASSRGTAQYF
V: TRBV12-3/TRBV12-4; D: -; size: many; J: TRBJ1-5; DNA: TGTGCCAGCAGTCCGGCAAGGACAGTTAGCAATCAGCCCCAGCATTTT; CDR3: CASSPARTVSNQPQHF
V: TRBV20-1; D: -; size: -; J: TRBJ2-7; DNA: TGCAGTGCCACCCCCGCACAGGGACTCTACGAGCAGTACTTC; CDR3: CSATPAQGLYEQYF
V: TRBV3-1; D: -; size: many; J: TRBJ1-4; DNA: TGTGCCAGCAGCCCCTCGGGGGGTAGGGATGAAAAACTGTTTTTT; CDR3: CASSPSGGRDEKLFF
V: TRBV28; D: -; size: few; J: TRBJ1-2; DNA: TGTGCCAGCAGTCGTTCAGGTCCCCATTATGGCTACACCTTC; CDR3: CASSRSGPHYGYTF
V: TRBV14; D: -; size: -; J: TRBJ2-3; DNA: TGTGCCAGCAGCCAAGATCTACAGGTTTCCACAGATACGCAGTATTTT; CDR3: CASSQDLQVSTDTQYF
V: TRBV20-1; D: -; size: many; J: TRBJ2-3; DNA: TGCAGTGCTCCCCAAGGACGGCCAAATACGCAGTATTTT; CDR3: CSAPQGRPNTQYF
V: TRBV4-3; D: TRBD1; size: -; J: TRBJ2-2; DNA: TGCGCCAGCAGCCAAGATGACAGGGCGAACACCGGGGAGCTGTTTTTT; CDR3: CASSQDDRANTGELFF
V: TRBV28; D: TRBD1; size: many; J: TRBJ1-6; DNA: TGTGCCACCAAGGCTCCGGGACAGCCAAATTCACCCCTCCACTTT; CDR3: CATKAPGQPNSPLHF
V: TRBV6-2/TRBV6-3; D: -; size: -; J: TRBJ1-6; DNA: TGTGCCAGCAGTTACGGTAATTCACCCCTCCACTTT; CDR3: CASSYGNSPLHF
V: TRBV2; D: -; size: -; J: TRBJ2-7; DNA: TGTGCCAGCAGTGACAGGGCCCACGAGCAGTACTTC; CDR3: CASSDRAHEQYF
V: TRBV3-1; D: -; size: few; J: TRBJ2-7; DNA: TGTGCCAGCAGCGAAGCACGGGGAGGGCAGTACTTC; CDR3: CASSEARGGQYF
V: TRBV28; D: -; size: -; J: TRBJ2-3; DNA: TGTGCCAGCAGTCCCCCCTCTAGACTCACAGATACGCAGTATTTT; CDR3: CASSPPSRLTDTQYF
V: TRBV4-3; D: -; size: few; J: TRBJ1-1; DNA: TGCGCCAGCAGCCAAGTCCTGCCCCGATCGAACACTGAAGCTTTCTTT; CDR3: CASSQVLPRSNTEAFF
V: TRBV7-7; D: -; size: many; J: TRBJ2-1; DNA: TGTGCCAGCAGCTTAGGTCTTAGGAATGAGCAGTTCTTC; CDR3: CASSLGLRNEQFF
V: TRBV12-3/TRBV12-4; D: TRBD2; size: -; J: TRBJ2-7; DNA: TGTGCCAGCAGTTTTGGGGGAGGGATGGGCTACGAGCAGTACTTC; CDR3: CASSFGGGMGYEQYF
V: TRBV18; D: -; size: many; J: TRBJ2-1; DNA: TGTGCCAGCTCACCACCGGCGGGGTCGGATGAGCAGTTCTTC; CDR3: CASSPPAGSDEQFF
V: TRBV6-1; D: TRBD1; size: many; J: TRBJ2-2; DNA: TGTGCCAGCAGTGAGATGGGGACAGCCAACACCGGGGAGCTGTTTTTT; CDR3: CASSEMGTANTGELFF
V: TRBV7-2; D: -; size: many; J: TRBJ2-1; DNA: TGTGCCAGCAGCTTATTAGGGGGGGGCTCATACAATGAGCAGTTCTTC; CDR3: CASSLLGGGSYNEQFF